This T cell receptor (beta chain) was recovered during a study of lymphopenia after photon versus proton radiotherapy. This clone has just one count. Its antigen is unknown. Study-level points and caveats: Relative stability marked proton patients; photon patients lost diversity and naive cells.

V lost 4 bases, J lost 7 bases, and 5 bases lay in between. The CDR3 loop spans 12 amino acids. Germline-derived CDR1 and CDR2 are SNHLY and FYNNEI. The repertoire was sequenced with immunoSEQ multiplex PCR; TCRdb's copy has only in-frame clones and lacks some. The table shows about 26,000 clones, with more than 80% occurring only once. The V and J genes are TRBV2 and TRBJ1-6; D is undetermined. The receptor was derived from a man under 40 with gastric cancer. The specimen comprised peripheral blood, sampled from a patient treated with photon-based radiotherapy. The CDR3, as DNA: TGTGCCAGCAGTGCTGGGAATTCACCCCTCCACTTT. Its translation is CASSAGNSPLHF. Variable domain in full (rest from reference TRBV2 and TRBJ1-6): EPEVTQTPSHQVTQMGQEVILRCVPISNHLYFYWYRQILGQKVEFLVSFYNNEISEKSEIFDDQFSVERPDGSNFTLKIRSTKLEDSAMYFCASSAGNSPLHFGNGTRLTVT.